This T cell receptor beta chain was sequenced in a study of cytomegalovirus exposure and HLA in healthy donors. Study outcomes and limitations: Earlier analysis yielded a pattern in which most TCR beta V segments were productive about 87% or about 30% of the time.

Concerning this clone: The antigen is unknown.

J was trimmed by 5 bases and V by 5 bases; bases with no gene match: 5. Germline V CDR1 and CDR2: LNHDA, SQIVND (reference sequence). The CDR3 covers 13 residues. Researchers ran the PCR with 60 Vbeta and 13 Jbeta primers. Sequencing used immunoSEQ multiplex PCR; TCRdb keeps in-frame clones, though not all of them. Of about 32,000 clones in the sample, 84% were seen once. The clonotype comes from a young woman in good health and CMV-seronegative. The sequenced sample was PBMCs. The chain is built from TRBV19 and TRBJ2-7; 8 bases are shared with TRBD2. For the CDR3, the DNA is TGTGCCAGTAGTCAAAGCGGGAGCCACGAGCAGTACTTC. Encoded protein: CASSQSGSHEQYF.